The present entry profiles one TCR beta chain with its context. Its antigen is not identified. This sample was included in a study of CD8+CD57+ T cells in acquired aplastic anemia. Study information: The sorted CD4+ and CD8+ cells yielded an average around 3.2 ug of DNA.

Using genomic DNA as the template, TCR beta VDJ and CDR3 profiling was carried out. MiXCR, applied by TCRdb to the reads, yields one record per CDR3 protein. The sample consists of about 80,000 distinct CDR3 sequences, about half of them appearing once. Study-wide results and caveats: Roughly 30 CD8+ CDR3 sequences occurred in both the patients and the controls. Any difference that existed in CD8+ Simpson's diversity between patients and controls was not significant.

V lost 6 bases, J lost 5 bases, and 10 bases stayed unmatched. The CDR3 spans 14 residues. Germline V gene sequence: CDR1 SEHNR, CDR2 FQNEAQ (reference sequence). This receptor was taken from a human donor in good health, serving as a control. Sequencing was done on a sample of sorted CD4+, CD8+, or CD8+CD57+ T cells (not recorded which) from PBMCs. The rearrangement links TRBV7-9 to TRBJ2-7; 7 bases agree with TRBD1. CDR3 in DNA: TGTGCCAGCAGACAAGACAGGGCGCTCGACGAGCAGTACTTC. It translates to CASRQDRALDEQYF. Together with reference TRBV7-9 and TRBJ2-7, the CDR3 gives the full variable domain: DTGVSQNPRHKITKRGQNVTFRCDPISEHNRLYWYRQTLGQGPEFLTYFQNEAQLEKSRLLSDRFSAERPKGSFSTLEIQRTEQGDSAMYLCASRQDRALDEQYFGPGTRLTVT.